These T cell receptor beta chains were read from a single sample in a study of CD8+CD57+ T cells in acquired aplastic anemia. TCRdb called the reads again in MiXCR, with one record for every CDR3 protein. The data contain about 180,000 distinct CDR3 sequences, 45% to 55% of them singletons. The sequencing sample was made of sorted CD4+, CD8+, or CD8+CD57+ T cells (not recorded which) from PBMCs. The receptor source for this set is a human donor with aplastic anemia. The CDR3 runs from the conserved cysteine through the conserved F or W. A D gene is named only where the DNA matches it firmly. For some rows the clone size is stated as once, few or many, or as a class when expanded; others skip it.

J gene	V gene	D gene	clone size	CDR3 protein	CDR3 DNA
TRBJ1-1	TRBV20-1	-	-	CSARTRERIEAFF	TGCAGTGCTAGGACACGAGAACGAATTGAAGCTTTCTTT
TRBJ2-1	TRBV2	-	-	CASRRDGSSYNEQFF	TGTGCCAGCAGGAGGGACGGGAGCTCCTACAATGAGCAGTTCTTC
TRBJ2-7	TRBV10-3	-	-	CAISPISSYEQYF	TGTGCCATCAGTCCGATCAGCTCCTACGAGCAGTACTTC
TRBJ1-5	TRBV6-1	TRBD1	-	CASSVTGYNQPQHF	TGTGCCAGCAGTGTGACAGGGTACAATCAGCCCCAGCATTTT
TRBJ1-2	TRBV19	-	-	CASSSGQAYGYTF	TGTGCCAGTAGCTCGGGGCAGGCCTATGGCTACACCTTC
TRBJ2-5	TRBV18	-	-	CASSLQGVRETQYF	TGTGCCAGCTCACTACAGGGCGTCCGAGAGACCCAGTACTTC
TRBJ2-5	TRBV7-9	-	many	CASSSHEYQETQYF	TGTGCCAGCAGTTCTCACGAGTACCAAGAGACCCAGTACTTC
TRBJ2-7	TRBV9	-	-	CASSRVGYEQYF	TGCGCCAGCAGCCGCGTAGGGTACGAGCAGTACTTC
TRBJ1-1	TRBV5-8	-	few	CASSLRAVMNTEAFF	TGTGCCAGCAGCTTGCGGGCGGTCATGAACACTGAAGCTTTCTTT
TRBJ1-2	TRBV10-3	TRBD1	many	CAISGTGGSPYGYTF	TGTGCCATCAGTGGGACAGGGGGCAGTCCCTATGGCTACACCTTC
TRBJ2-1	TRBV5-4	TRBD1	many	CASSLDRGNEQFF	TGTGCCAGCAGCCTCGACAGGGGCAATGAGCAGTTCTTC
TRBJ2-3	TRBV5-1	TRBD1	many	CASSTSPGQGEDTQYF	TGCGCCAGCAGCACTAGCCCGGGACAGGGGGAAGATACGCAGTATTTT
TRBJ2-7	TRBV5-4	TRBD2	-	CASSEGLAPNYEQYF	TGTGCCAGCAGCGAGGGACTAGCACCGAACTACGAGCAGTACTTC
TRBJ1-5	TRBV5-1	-	-	CASSEDGRNQPQHF	TGCGCCAGCAGCGAGGACGGACGCAATCAGCCCCAGCATTTT
TRBJ1-3	TRBV19	TRBD1	many	CASTITGESGNTIYF	TGTGCCAGTACCATCACAGGGGAGTCTGGAAACACCATATATTTT
TRBJ2-5	TRBV10-3	TRBD2	-	CAISESSGAQETQYF	TGTGCCATCAGTGAGAGTAGCGGGGCTCAAGAGACCCAGTACTTC
TRBJ1-2	TRBV19	-	many	CASSPGQALGYTF	TGTGCCAGTAGTCCGGGACAAGCTCTTGGCTACACCTTC
TRBJ1-5	TRBV7-2	-	-	CASSLTEINQPQHF	TGTGCCAGCAGCTTAACAGAAATAAATCAGCCCCAGCATTTT
TRBJ2-5	TRBV5-1	-	many	CASSLEGEYQETQYF	TGCGCCAGCAGCTTGGAAGGGGAGTACCAAGAGACCCAGTACTTC
TRBJ2-7	TRBV6-5	-	many	CASSYSRAGYYEQYF	TGTGCCAGCAGTTACTCGAGGGCAGGGTACTACGAGCAGTACTTC
TRBJ2-2	TRBV12-3/TRBV12-4	-	many	CASSHGGPSKTGELFF	TGTGCCAGCAGCCACGGAGGGCCATCGAAGACCGGGGAGCTGTTTTTT
TRBJ2-1	TRBV3-1	TRBD2	-	CASSHRTSGAGNEQFF	TGTGCCAGCAGCCATCGGACTAGCGGGGCTGGCAATGAGCAGTTCTTC
TRBJ1-6	TRBV15	-	-	CATSRDSLANSPLHF	TGTGCCACCAGCAGAGATAGTCTGGCAAATTCACCCCTCCACTTT
TRBJ1-1	TRBV11-1	-	-	CASSLCLLRANTEAFF	TGTGCCAGCAGCTTATGCCTCCTACGGGCGAACACTGAAGCTTTCTTT
TRBJ2-7	TRBV7-9	-	-	CASSSVGSRLHF	TGTGCCAGCAGCTCCGTGGGGTCCCGACTCCACTTC
TRBJ1-1	TRBV6-5	-	many	CASSYSTGLSTEAFF	TGTGCCAGCAGTTACTCGACAGGATTAAGCACTGAAGCTTTCTTT
TRBJ1-1	TRBV15	-	many	CATSRVEGGNTEAFF	TGTGCCACCAGCAGAGTGGAGGGAGGGAACACTGAAGCTTTCTTT
TRBJ2-5	TRBV5-1	-	-	CASSPRTLQGSETQYF	TGCGCCAGCAGCCCCCGGACGCTGCAGGGTAGCGAGACCCAGTACTTC
TRBJ2-1	TRBV2	TRBD2	-	CASTLLAGSYNEQFF	TGTGCCAGCACCCTTTTAGCGGGCTCCTACAATGAGCAGTTCTTC
TRBJ2-2	TRBV25-1	-	-	CASSELKGQGSGELFF	TGCGCCAGCAGTGAATTGAAGGGCCAGGGATCCGGGGAGCTGTTTTTT